This TCR beta chain was captured by sequencing in a study of T cell responses to AZD1222 COVID-19 vaccine. Findings of the study overall: Seropositive at baseline were only a handful of AZD1222 recipients.

Here immunoSEQ multiplex PCR was the method, and the copy in TCRdb shows in-frame clones only, minus some. The sample gives roughly 150,000 clones, roughly 92% of which show up once; roughly 1.3% is in the top ten. Worth noting for this clone: What it recognizes is unknown.

The sequence was obtained from an adult who received the AZD1222 COVID-19 vaccine. Sequenced material: peripheral blood, taken 28 days after the second AZD1222 dose.

The CDR3 region has the DNA TGTGCCAGCAGTGACGGGGGCGCGGGTCAGCCCCAGCATTTT. Amino acids: CASSDGGAGQPQHF. The J gene is TRBJ1-5, the V gene TRBV2, with D possibly being TRBD1 (6 bases). This CDR3 spans 14 amino acids. V dropped 3 bases and J dropped 6 bases, with 12 bases sitting between them. From germline, CDR1 is SNHLY and CDR2 FYNNEI.